Listed here are 10 T cell receptor beta chains from one sample, sequenced in a study of blood T cell repertoires in COVID-19. Sequenced by immunoSEQ multiplex PCR; TCRdb stores in-frame clones only, minus some. Of 200,000 to 300,000 clones detected, 65% to 90% appear once; the ten largest clones hold just under 2%. Sequencing was carried out using peripheral blood. The receptor set was obtained from a man younger than 40 with active or convalescent COVID-19.

CDR3 region: CASSLDPTSYEQFF. The CDR3 nucleotides are TGTGCCAGCAGCTTAGATCCGACTAGCTATGAGCAGTTCTTC. The gene calls are TRBV7-6 and TRBJ2-1; 7 bases align to TRBD2. In germline, CDR1 is SGHVS, CDR2 FNYEAQ. The CDR3 spans 14 residues. V lost 1 base, J lost 8 bases, and 5 bases stayed unmatched.

This chain's CDR3 is CASSPGLATFADTQYF. The CDR3 DNA sequence: TGCGCCAGCAGCCCGGGACTAGCGACTTTCGCAGATACGCAGTATTTT. The chain uses TRBV5-1 and TRBJ2-3; TRBD2 matches 10 bases. With V trimmed by 4 bases and J by 4 bases, 9 bases remained unmatched. CDR3 length equals 16 residues. Germline V gives CDR1 SGHRS, CDR2 YFSETQ.

The rearrangement links TRBV11-2 to TRBJ2-7; 8 bases align to TRBD2. The germline gives CDR1 SGHAT, CDR2 FQNNGV. This CDR3 is built from 15 residues. J lost 7 bases, V lost 5 bases, and 13 bases had no gene match. CDR3 loop: CASSPYGGGQGEQYF. CDR3 nucleotide sequence: TGTGCCAGCAGCCCCTACGGCGGGGGGCAGGGAGAGCAGTACTTC.

This chain joins TRBV29-1 and TRBJ2-1, with 13 positions matching TRBD2. Germline values: CDR1 SQVTM, CDR2 ANQGSEA. The CDR3 length is 15 residues. The V and J ends lost 7 bases and 9 bases, in that order; junction bases with no gene match: 12. The CDR3 DNA is TGCAGCGCCAAGACTAGCGGGGGGTTCCGGGGTGAGCAGTTCTTC. Translating it yields CSAKTSGGFRGEQFF.

The V gene is TRBV4-1, the J gene TRBJ1-1; D not certain. Looked up from germline, CDR1 is MGHRA and CDR2 is YSYEKL. The V gene lost 0 bases and the J gene lost 10 bases, with 12 bases spanning the gap. The CDR3 length is 13 residues. The CDR3 coding sequence is TGCGCCAGCAGCCAAGATGGGGAGGAGAGAGCTTTCTTT. Translated, it gives CASSQDGEERAFF.

The gene calls are TRBV13 and TRBJ1-2, with D uncertain. Germline V CDR1 and CDR2: PRHDT, FYEKMQ (reference sequence). V shed 2 bases and J shed 4 bases, with 14 bases lying between them. The CDR3 is made up of 15 amino acids. CDR3 nucleotides: TGTGCCAGCAGCTTAAACCTCGGTGAGCCCTATGGCTACACCTTC. Encoded protein: CASSLNLGEPYGYTF.

This clone has only a few counts. The gene calls are TRBV12-5 and TRBJ2-1; the match to TRBD2 covers 7 bases. Germline-derived CDR1 and CDR2 are LGHNT and FRNRAP. CDR3 length: 13 residues. After removal of 5 bases from V and 6 bases from J, the junction contained 4 bases not matched to a gene. The CDR3 loop reads CASGPSGGNEQFF. DNA of the CDR3: TGTGCTAGTGGTCCCTCGGGGGGCAATGAGCAGTTCTTC.

This rearrangement joins TRBV7-6 to TRBJ2-5; 7 bases match TRBD1. The ends lost 1 base at V and 3 bases at J; junction bases unmatched: 8. Germline V gene lookup returns CDR1 SGHVS and CDR2 FNYEAQ. The length of the CDR3 is 16 residues. In DNA, the CDR3 is TGTGCCAGCAGCTTAGTACAGGGGAGTTTCGAAGAGACCCAGTACTTC. Amino acid sequence: CASSLVQGSFEETQYF.

The chain is built from TRBV4-2 and TRBJ2-7; TRBD1 matches at 8 bases. CDR1 LGHNA and CDR2 YNFKEQ come from the germline V gene. The CDR3 is 15 residues long. Unmatched junction bases numbered 9, after V lost 5 bases and J lost 3 bases. The CDR3 DNA reads TGTGCCAGCAGCTTCCCCGACAGGGGAGGCTACGAGCAGTACTTC. Translation: CASSFPDRGGYEQYF.

The J gene is TRBJ2-3, the V gene TRBV20-1; D is unclear. V was cut by 3 bases and J by 1 base, with 14 bases left in between. CDR3 length equals 15 residues. CDR1 DFQATT and CDR2 SNEGSKA come from the germline V gene (reference sequence). CDR3 sequence: CSASIASRRTDTQYF. CDR3 DNA sequence: TGCAGTGCTAGTATCGCTAGTCGTCGCACAGATACGCAGTATTTT.